The clone carrying this T cell receptor (beta chain) was found many times. Its specificity is unknown. This sample stems from a study of early T cells in non-severe SARS-CoV-2 infection. Study as a whole: Bulk RNA from unsorted whole blood was sequenced; chains were unpaired.

There are 16 residues in the CDR3. V was pared by 2 bases and J by 4 bases, with 16 bases between. The germline V gene has CDR1 SEHNR and CDR2 FQNEAQ (reference sequence). Study-wide findings and caveats: There was a bias toward anti-spike CD8 responses in VDJdb matching, which missed private and CD4 specificities.

The TCR library protocol attached unique molecular identifiers to the individual cDNA molecules. TCRdb reanalysed the 5' RACE reads using MiXCR and keeps one entry per CDR3 protein. The table includes some 26,000 distinct CDR3 sequences, less than 4.5% detected once. V and J are TRBV7-9 and TRBJ2-3, with D tentatively TRBD1 (6 bases). The TCR originated in an adult who was a healthcare worker with PCR-confirmed SARS-CoV-2 infection or an uninfected control (not recorded which). Sequenced material: whole blood. CDR3 in amino acids: CASSLTLTGFPDTQYF. The CDR3 DNA is TGTGCCAGCAGCTTAACCCTGACAGGATTTCCAGATACGCAGTATTTT. The full variable domain, completed using reference TRBV7-9 and TRBJ2-3, is DTGVSQNPRHKITKRGQNVTFRCDPISEHNRLYWYRQTLGQGPEFLTYFQNEAQLEKSRLLSDRFSAERPKGSFSTLEIQRTEQGDSAMYLCASSLTLTGFPDTQYFGPGTRLTVL.